What follows are 32 T cell receptor beta chains derived from one specimen sequenced in a study of a mutant IDH1 vaccine in newly diagnosed glioma. Antigens of these TCRs are unknown. The table came from immunoSEQ multiplex PCR; TCRdb's copy has only in-frame clones and leaves some out. Of approximately 11,000 clones in the sample, around 86% were seen once. Time point in this sample: week 5, during vaccination. What each vaccine dose contained was 300 ug of mutant IDH1 20-mer peptide, accompanied by topical imiquimod. Specimen: PBMCs, collected from a glioma patient whose treatment included an IDH1 peptide vaccine. These receptors were obtained from a woman between 40 and 50 years old with glioma. Some clones in this sample may be carry-over from other donors' samples.

The chain employs TRBV5-1 and TRBJ2-3, with 12 bases matching TRBD2. Germline CDR1 and CDR2: SGHRS and YFSETQ. The ends lost 5 bases at V and 5 bases at J; junction bases unmatched: 9. CDR3 length equals 16 residues. Here the CDR3 reads CASSQTSGSTGDTQYF. In DNA, the CDR3 is TGCGCCAGCAGTCAGACTAGCGGGAGCACGGGAGATACGCAGTATTTT.

V gene TRBV19 combines with J gene TRBJ2-3, with 10 nucleotides matching TRBD2. There are 13 residues in the CDR3. After removal of 7 bases from V and 5 bases from J, the junction contained 3 bases not matched to a gene. Germline loops: CDR1 LNHDA, CDR2 SQIVND (reference sequence). The CDR3 sequence is CASKREGRDTQYF. DNA for the CDR3: TGTGCCAGTAAGCGGGAGGGCCGAGATACGCAGTATTTT. The full variable domain, rest sourced from reference TRBV19 and TRBJ2-3, is DGGITQSPKYLFRKEGQNVTLSCEQNLNHDAMYWYRQDPGQGLRLIYYSQIVNDFQKGDIAEGYSVSREKKESFPLTVTSAQKNPTAFYLCASKREGRDTQYFGPGTRLTVL.

For the CDR3, the DNA is TGTGCCAGCAGCTTGAGCCGGCTAGAGGGCTACACCTTC. Protein sequence: CASSLSRLEGYTF. This chain links TRBV5-6 with TRBJ1-2, with D hard to call. V dropped 1 base and J dropped 8 bases, with 12 bases sitting between them. This CDR3 spans 13 amino acids. The germline V gene encodes CDR1 SGHDT and CDR2 YYEEEE.

This chain links TRBV6-1 with TRBJ2-5, with 7 bases matching TRBD2. The CDR3 sequence is 14 residues long. Per the germline V gene, CDR1 is MNHNS and CDR2 is SASEGT. V lost 4 bases to trimming and J lost 1 base; unmatched junction nucleotides: 3. The CDR3, as DNA: TGTGCCAGCAGTGGGGGGGGTCTCCAAGAGACCCAGTACTTC. Residues: CASSGGGLQETQYF.

The chain carries TRBV28 and TRBJ2-3; TRBD2 matches at 7 bases. J lost 6 bases, V lost 7 bases, and 19 bases had no gene match. The CDR3 spans 17 residues. Germline V gene data show CDR1 as MDHEN and CDR2 as SYDVKM. In DNA form, the CDR3 reads TGTGCCAGCATGAGGTGGGGAGCGGCGGGAGACTGGGATACGCAGTATTTT. Its translation is CASMRWGAAGDWDTQYF.

This chain uses TRBV29-1 with TRBJ2-7; TRBD1 aligns across 8 bases. Germline V gives CDR1 SQVTM, CDR2 ANQGSEA. The CDR3 totals 14 residues. V lost 2 bases, J lost 2 bases, and 5 bases stayed unmatched. This CDR3 is CSVETRGQAYEQYF. The CDR3 DNA follows: TGCAGCGTTGAAACCAGGGGGCAGGCCTACGAGCAGTACTTC.

The chain joins TRBV30 to TRBJ1-1, with no clear D. This CDR3 comprises 13 residues. The V gene's germline CDR1 is GTSNPN and CDR2 SVGIG (reference sequence). Trimming removed 4 bases at V and 1 base at J, with 10 bases between. For the CDR3, the DNA is TGTGCCTGGATTAGCGAGTCGAACACTGAAGCTTTCTTT. Translation gives CAWISESNTEAFF.

The chain recombines TRBV19 with TRBJ2-1; D is perhaps TRBD1 or TRBD2 (5 bases each). V was pared by 6 bases and J by 3 bases, with 9 bases between. This CDR3 region has 13 residues. Germline CDR1 and CDR2: LNHDA and SQIVND (reference sequence). The CDR3 reads CASSPRGYNEQFF. The CDR3 DNA reads TGTGCCAGTAGCCCGAGGGGCTACAATGAGCAGTTCTTC.

This clone has more than one count but fewer than ten. This chain uses TRBV5-1 with TRBJ1-1; D unresolved. Germline V gene lookup returns CDR1 SGHRS and CDR2 YFSETQ. The CDR3 extends over 12 amino acids. Trimming removed 2 bases at V and 11 bases at J, with 13 bases between. The CDR3 loop is CASSFGEEAAFF. The CDR3 nucleotides are TGCGCCAGCAGCTTCGGAGAGGAGGCGGCTTTCTTT.

V and J are TRBV10-3 and TRBJ2-7; the match to TRBD2 covers 11 bases. The CDR3 spans 16 residues. Unmatched junction bases numbered 4, after V lost 3 bases and J lost 0 bases. CDR1 is ENHRY, CDR2 SYGVKD, per germline. The CDR3 region has the DNA TGTGCCATCAGTGATGCTAGCGGGGGGCCCTCCTACGAGCAGTACTTC. It translates to CAISDASGGPSYEQYF.

This clone appeared a few times. This chain joins TRBV6-5 and TRBJ1-4; perhaps TRBD1 as D (5 bases). The V end was cut by 6 bases, the J end by 5 bases, with 7 bases between. Per the germline V gene, CDR1 is MNHEY and CDR2 is SVGAGI. This CDR3 contains 12 residues. CDR3 residues: CASSDSNEKLFF. CDR3 nucleotides: TGTGCCAGCAGCGACAGCAATGAAAAACTGTTTTTT.

The chain couples TRBV5-1 to TRBJ2-2; D possibly uses TRBD1 or TRBD2 (5 bases each). Germline V lookup: CDR1 SGHRS, CDR2 YFSETQ. The ends were cut back, 2 bases at V and 5 bases at J, with 7 bases in the middle. This CDR3 spans 13 amino acids. The DNA of the CDR3 is TGCGCCAGCAGCTTAGAGGGGACCGGGGAGCTGTTTTTT. It codes for CASSLEGTGELFF.

The chain uses TRBV30 and TRBJ1-2; TRBD1 aligns across 7 bases. The trim removed 2 bases at V and 5 bases at J, leaving 8 bases unmatched. The CDR3 covers 14 residues. Per germline, CDR1 GTSNPN and CDR2 SVGIG (reference sequence). The CDR3 nucleotides read TGTGCCTGGAGTCCCCAGGGGGGGCTTTATGGCTACACCTTC. This translates into CAWSPQGGLYGYTF.

This sequence joins TRBV5-6 and TRBJ2-3, with 10 bases aligning to TRBD2. Germline V gene sequence: CDR1 SGHDT, CDR2 YYEEEE. The length of the CDR3 is 17 residues. J lost 2 bases, V lost 3 bases, and 9 bases had no gene match. The CDR3: CASSSPGLAGDTDTQYF. DNA of the CDR3: TGTGCCAGCAGCTCCCCTGGTCTAGCGGGAGACACAGATACGCAGTATTTT. Drawing the rest from reference TRBV5-6 and TRBJ2-3, the complete variable domain is DAGVTQSPTHLIKTRGQQVTLRCSPKSGHDTVSWYQQALGQGPQFIFQYYEEEERQRGNFPDRFSGHQFPNYSSELNVNALLLGDSALYLCASSSPGLAGDTDTQYFGPGTRLTVL.

This chain links TRBV7-9 with TRBJ1-6; 9 bases align to TRBD1. The germline CDR1 and CDR2 sequences are SEHNR and FQNEAQ (reference sequence). Trimming took 6 bases from V and 14 from J; bases not matched to a gene: 11. The CDR3 loop spans 14 amino acids. In nucleotides, the CDR3 is TGTGCCAGCAGTCTCGGGACAGGGATATTCACCCTCCACTTT. Translating gives CASSLGTGIFTLHF.

This rearrangement joins TRBV7-9 to TRBJ1-1; unclear D gene. This CDR3 has 11 residues. Trimming removed 10 bases from V and 4 bases from J, with 10 bases in between. The germline V gene has CDR1 SEHNR and CDR2 FQNEAQ (reference sequence). CDR3 DNA: TGTGCCACCGAGCTTGGCACTGAAGCTTTCTTT. The encoded protein is CATELGTEAFF.

J is TRBJ2-7 and V is TRBV5-5; D call uncertain. The CDR3 loop spans 12 amino acids. Germline lookup yields CDR1 SGHKS and CDR2 YYEKEE (reference sequence). Trimming took 3 bases from V and 6 from J, leaving 10 bases between them. The CDR3: CASSSGRVEQYF. CDR3 coding DNA: TGTGCCAGCAGCTCGGGCCGCGTCGAGCAGTACTTC.

By share, this clone ranks as medium-sized (0.01 to 0.1%). The sample carries other DNA sequences with the same CDR3. The gene calls are TRBV29-1 and TRBJ1-1; D is unresolved. The CDR3 consists of 10 residues. The V gene lost 7 bases and the J gene lost 3 bases, with 6 bases spanning the gap. Germline assignment: CDR1 SQVTM and CDR2 ANQGSEA. The CDR3 here is CSAGDTEAFF. The CDR3 DNA reads as TGCAGCGCCGGGGACACTGAAGCTTTCTTT.

The V and J genes are TRBV4-2 and TRBJ2-1, with unresolved D. Looked up from germline, CDR1 is LGHNA and CDR2 is YNFKEQ. V lost 0 bases and J lost 5, with 11 bases in between. This CDR3 comprises 15 residues. CDR3 in amino acids: CASSQDNLKDNEQFF. CDR3 sequence (DNA): TGTGCCAGCAGCCAAGATAATCTTAAGGACAATGAGCAGTTCTTC.

CDR3 in amino acids: CASSYSGRPYNEQFF. The CDR3, as DNA: TGTGCCAGCAGTTACAGCGGGAGGCCTTACAATGAGCAGTTCTTC. J is TRBJ2-1 and V is TRBV6-5; TRBD2 matches 9 bases. Looked up from germline, CDR1 is MNHEY and CDR2 is SVGAGI. Trimming removed 2 bases from V and 4 bases from J; junction bases left unmatched: 3. There are 15 residues in the CDR3.

The V and J genes are TRBV18 and TRBJ2-3, with 13 bases identical to TRBD2. Losses at the gene ends were 4 bases for V and 3 bases for J; bases not matched to a gene: 4. This CDR3 has 16 residues. Germline assignment: CDR1 KGHSH and CDR2 LQKENI. Here the CDR3 reads CASSRTSGGETDTQYF. CDR3 bases: TGTGCCAGCTCACGGACTAGCGGGGGAGAAACAGATACGCAGTATTTT. Combining the CDR3 with reference TRBV18 and TRBJ2-3 gives the whole variable domain NAGVMQNPRHLVRRRGQEARLRCSPMKGHSHVYWYRQLPEEGLKFMVYLQKENIIDESGMPKERFSAEFPKEGPSILRIQQVVRGDSAAYFCASSRTSGGETDTQYFGPGTRLTVL.

Worth noting for this clone: Sequence at one end of the junction differs from germline and may be a read error. The J gene is TRBJ1-5, the V gene TRBV6-1; perhaps TRBD1 as D (5 bases). This CDR3 spans 14 amino acids. Germline V gene data show CDR1 as MNHNS and CDR2 as SASEGT. The CDR3 region has the DNA TGTGCCAGCCGTGAAGGTTCAGGGTCGGCGCCCCAGCATTTT. This sequence encodes CASREGSGSAPQHF.

The chain carries TRBV4-1 and TRBJ2-5; 7 bases are a match to TRBD1. The V and J ends lost 5 bases and 4 bases, in that order; junction bases with no gene match: 4. The CDR3 has 13 amino acids. Per the germline V gene, CDR1 is MGHRA and CDR2 is YSYEKL. Here the CDR3 reads CASSTGQTETQYF. As DNA, the CDR3 is TGCGCCAGCAGCACGGGACAGACAGAGACCCAGTACTTC.

The chain couples TRBV28 to TRBJ2-5; 10 bases line up with TRBD2. CDR1 and CDR2 (germline): MDHEN, SYDVKM. The CDR3 is 16 residues long. Trimming took 7 bases from V and 6 from J; bases not matched to a gene: 14. This CDR3 is CASTIYGTSAAKTQYF. The CDR3 region has the DNA TGTGCCAGCACCATTTATGGGACTAGCGCTGCCAAGACCCAGTACTTC.

The rearrangement uses TRBV27 and TRBJ2-7; unclear D gene. Germline V CDR1 and CDR2: MNHEY, SMNVEV (reference sequence). Trimming cost V 3 bases and J 2 bases, with 8 bases left between them. The CDR3 consists of 13 residues. The CDR3 DNA is TGTGCCAGCAGTTTCCAGAGGACCTACGAGCAGTACTTC. Translating it yields CASSFQRTYEQYF.

V gene TRBV5-1 combines with J gene TRBJ1-3; D perhaps matches TRBD1 (5 bases). V lost 5 bases and J 0 bases, leaving 12 bases between the germline ends. Looked up from germline, CDR1 is SGHRS and CDR2 is YFSETQ. This CDR3 comprises 15 residues. The CDR3 spells CASRNTGASGNTIYF. CDR3 DNA sequence: TGCGCCAGCAGAAATACAGGAGCCTCTGGAAACACCATATATTTT.

The rearrangement uses TRBV6-1 and TRBJ2-3, with D uncertain. Germline V gene sequence: CDR1 MNHNS, CDR2 SASEGT. V was shortened by 0 bases and J by 0 bases, with 1 base between the two germline ends. This CDR3 comprises 13 residues. The CDR3: CASSEASTDTQYF. DNA of the CDR3: TGTGCCAGCAGTGAAGCTAGCACAGATACGCAGTATTTT.

The chain has TRBV7-2 and TRBJ2-4; 7 positions agree with TRBD2. The germline gives CDR1 SGHTA, CDR2 FQGNSA. The ends lost 2 bases at V and 3 bases at J; junction bases unmatched: 4. This CDR3 is built from 15 residues. CDR3 protein: CASSLRGGSKNIQYF. CDR3 nucleotide sequence: TGTGCCAGCAGCTTAAGGGGCGGGAGCAAAAACATTCAGTACTTC.

V gene TRBV19 combines with J gene TRBJ2-7; TRBD2 agrees at 7 bases. The germline V gene has CDR1 LNHDA and CDR2 SQIVND (reference sequence). After removal of 3 bases from V and 2 bases from J, the junction contained 7 bases not matched to a gene. The CDR3 consists of 15 residues. The CDR3 loop reads CASSIFRAGAYEQYF. The CDR3, as DNA: TGTGCCAGTAGTATTTTCCGGGCGGGGGCCTACGAGCAGTACTTC.

This sequence joins TRBV7-5 and TRBJ1-1. TRBV7-5 is marked as a pseudogene. CDR3 length: 14 amino acids. CDR3 nucleotide sequence: TGTGCCAGAAGCTTAGAGAGAGGTGAGGCTGAAGCTTTCTTT. It is translated as CARSLERGEAEAFF.

The chain joins TRBV5-1 to TRBJ2-7; TRBD1 agrees at 10 bases. V dropped 3 bases and J dropped 4; count of bases not matched to a gene: 7. The CDR3 has 15 residues. Looked up from germline, CDR1 is SGHRS and CDR2 is YFSETQ. CDR3 coding DNA: TGCGCCAGCAGCTCCCGACAGGGGGCTTCTTACGAGCAGTACTTC. This gives the protein CASSSRQGASYEQYF.

V and J are TRBV15 and TRBJ1-1; 9 bases agree with TRBD1. Germline assignment: CDR1 LNHNV and CDR2 YYDKDF (reference sequence). With 1 base clipped from V and 5 bases from J, the junction kept 8 bases outside the gene matches. The CDR3 has 16 residues. CDR3: CATSRGTGAQLTEAFF. The CDR3 bases are TGTGCCACCAGCAGAGGGACAGGGGCCCAGTTGACTGAAGCTTTCTTT.